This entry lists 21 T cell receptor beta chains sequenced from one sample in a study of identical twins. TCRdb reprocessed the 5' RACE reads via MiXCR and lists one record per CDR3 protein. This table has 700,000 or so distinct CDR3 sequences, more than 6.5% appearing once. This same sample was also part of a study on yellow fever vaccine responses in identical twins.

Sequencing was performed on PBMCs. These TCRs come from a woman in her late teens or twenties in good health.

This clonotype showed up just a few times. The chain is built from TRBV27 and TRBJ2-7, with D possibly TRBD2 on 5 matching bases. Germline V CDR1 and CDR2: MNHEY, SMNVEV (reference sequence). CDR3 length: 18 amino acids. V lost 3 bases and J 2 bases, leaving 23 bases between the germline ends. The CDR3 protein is CASSLPGSSGSGAYEQYF. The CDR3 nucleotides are TGTGCCAGCAGTTTGCCCGGCTCCAGCGGCAGTGGGGCCTACGAGCAGTACTTC.

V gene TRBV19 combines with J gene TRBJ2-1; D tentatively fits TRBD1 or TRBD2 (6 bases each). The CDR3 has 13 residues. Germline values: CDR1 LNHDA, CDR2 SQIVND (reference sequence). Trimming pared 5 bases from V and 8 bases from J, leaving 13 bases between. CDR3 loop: CASSDGGVDEQFF. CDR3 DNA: TGTGCCAGTAGTGACGGGGGCGTAGATGAGCAGTTCTTC.

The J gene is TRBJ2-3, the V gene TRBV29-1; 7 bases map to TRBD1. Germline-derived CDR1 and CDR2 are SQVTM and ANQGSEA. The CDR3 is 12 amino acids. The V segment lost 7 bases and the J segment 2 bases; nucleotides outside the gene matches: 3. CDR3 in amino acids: CSGTGVTDTQYF. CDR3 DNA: TGCAGCGGAACAGGGGTCACAGATACGCAGTATTTT.

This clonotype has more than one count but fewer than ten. In nucleotides, the CDR3 is TGTGCCAGCAGCTTAGGAGCGGCCTCTAGCACAGATACGCAGTATTTT. This codes for CASSLGAASSTDTQYF. The V gene is TRBV7-9, the J gene TRBJ2-3, with a possible D match to TRBD2 (5 bases). V dropped 1 base and J dropped 0 bases, with 11 bases sitting between them. This CDR3 is built from 16 residues. The V gene's germline CDR1 is SEHNR and CDR2 FQNEAQ (reference sequence).

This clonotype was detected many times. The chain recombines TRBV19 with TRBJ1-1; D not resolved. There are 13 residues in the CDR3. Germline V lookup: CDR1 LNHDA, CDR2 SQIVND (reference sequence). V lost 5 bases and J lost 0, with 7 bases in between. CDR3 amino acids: CASSVSMNTEAFF. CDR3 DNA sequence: TGTGCCAGTAGTGTCAGCATGAACACTGAAGCTTTCTTT.

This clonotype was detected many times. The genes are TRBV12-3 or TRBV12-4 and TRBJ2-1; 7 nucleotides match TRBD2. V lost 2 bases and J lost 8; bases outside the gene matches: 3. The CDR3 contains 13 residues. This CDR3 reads CASSLRGDDEQFF. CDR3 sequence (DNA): TGTGCCAGCAGTTTACGGGGGGACGATGAGCAGTTCTTC.

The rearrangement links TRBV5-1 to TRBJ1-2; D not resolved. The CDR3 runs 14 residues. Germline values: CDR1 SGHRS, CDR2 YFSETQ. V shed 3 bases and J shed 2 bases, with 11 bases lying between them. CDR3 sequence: CASSSSQGNYGYTF. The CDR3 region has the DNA TGCGCCAGCAGCTCCTCCCAAGGGAACTATGGCTACACCTTC.

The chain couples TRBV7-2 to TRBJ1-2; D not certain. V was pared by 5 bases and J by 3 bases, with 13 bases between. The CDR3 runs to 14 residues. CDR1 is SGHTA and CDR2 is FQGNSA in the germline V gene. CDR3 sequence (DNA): TGTGCCAGCAGCCCAGGTTCGGGCGACTATGGCTACACCTTC. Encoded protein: CASSPGSGDYGYTF.

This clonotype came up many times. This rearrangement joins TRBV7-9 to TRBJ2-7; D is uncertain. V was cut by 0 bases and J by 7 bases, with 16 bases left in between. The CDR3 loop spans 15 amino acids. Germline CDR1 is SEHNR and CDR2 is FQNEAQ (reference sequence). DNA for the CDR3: TGTGCCAGCAGCTTAGCCTATGGGTCTGAAGGGGAGCAGTACTTC. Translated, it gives CASSLAYGSEGEQYF. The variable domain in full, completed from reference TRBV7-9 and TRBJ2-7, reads DTGVSQNPRHKITKRGQNVTFRCDPISEHNRLYWYRQTLGQGPEFLTYFQNEAQLEKSRLLSDRFSAERPKGSFSTLEIQRTEQGDSAMYLCASSLAYGSEGEQYFGPGTRLTVT.

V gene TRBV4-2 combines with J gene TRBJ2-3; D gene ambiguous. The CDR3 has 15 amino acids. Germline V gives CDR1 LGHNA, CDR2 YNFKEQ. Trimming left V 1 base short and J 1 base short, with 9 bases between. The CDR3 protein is CASSQVSAGTDTQYF. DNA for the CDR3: TGTGCCAGCAGCCAAGTTTCTGCGGGCACAGATACGCAGTATTTT.

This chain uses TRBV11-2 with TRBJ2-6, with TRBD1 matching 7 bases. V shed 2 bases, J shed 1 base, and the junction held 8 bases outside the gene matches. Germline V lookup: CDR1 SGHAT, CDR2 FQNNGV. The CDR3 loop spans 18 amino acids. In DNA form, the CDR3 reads TGTGCCAGCAGCTTATTCGGAACAGGGGAATCTGGGGCCAACGTCCTGACTTTC. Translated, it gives CASSLFGTGESGANVLTF.

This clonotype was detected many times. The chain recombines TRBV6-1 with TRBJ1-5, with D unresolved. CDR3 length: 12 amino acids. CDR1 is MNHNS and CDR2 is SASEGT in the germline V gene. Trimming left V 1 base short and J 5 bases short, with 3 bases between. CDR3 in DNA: TGTGCCAGCAGTGAAGGTTATCAGCCCCAGCATTTT. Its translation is CASSEGYQPQHF.

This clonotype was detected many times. Here the CDR3 reads CASNKREGWYNEQFF. For the CDR3, the DNA is TGTGCCAGCAATAAGCGGGAGGGTTGGTACAATGAGCAGTTCTTC. This rearrangement joins TRBV12-3 or TRBV12-4 to TRBJ2-1; 10 bases match TRBD2. The CDR3 has 15 amino acids. V lost 7 bases and J lost 4; bases outside the gene matches: 7.

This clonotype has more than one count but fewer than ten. The CDR3 sequence is CASSLSLWDSGGQPQHF. In DNA, the CDR3 is TGTGCCAGCAGTTTATCTCTCTGGGACTCCGGGGGGCAGCCCCAGCATTTT. V and J are TRBV27 and TRBJ1-5, with D tentatively TRBD1 (5 bases). The germline gives CDR1 MNHEY, CDR2 SMNVEV (reference sequence). V gave up 0 bases and J gave up 7 bases, with 19 bases separating them. The CDR3 runs 17 residues.

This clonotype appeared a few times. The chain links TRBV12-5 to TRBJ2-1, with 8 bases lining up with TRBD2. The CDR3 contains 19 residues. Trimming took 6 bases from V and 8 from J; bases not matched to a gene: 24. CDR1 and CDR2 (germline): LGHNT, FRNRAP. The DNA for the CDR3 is TGTGCTAGTGGGCCTATAGACAGTACAGGACTAGCCCCCGCGGATGAGCAGTTCTTC. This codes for CASGPIDSTGLAPADEQFF.

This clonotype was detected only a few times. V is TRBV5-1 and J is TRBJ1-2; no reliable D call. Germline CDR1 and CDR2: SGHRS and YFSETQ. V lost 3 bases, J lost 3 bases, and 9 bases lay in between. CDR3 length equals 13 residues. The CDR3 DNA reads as TGCGCCAGCAGCTGGGAAGGCGACTATGGCTACACCTTC. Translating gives CASSWEGDYGYTF. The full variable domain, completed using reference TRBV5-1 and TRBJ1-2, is KAGVTQTPRYLIKTRGQQVTLSCSPISGHRSVSWYQQTPGQGLQFLFEYFSETQRNKGNFPGRFSGRQFSNSRSEMNVSTLELGDSALYLCASSWEGDYGYTFGSGTRLTVV.

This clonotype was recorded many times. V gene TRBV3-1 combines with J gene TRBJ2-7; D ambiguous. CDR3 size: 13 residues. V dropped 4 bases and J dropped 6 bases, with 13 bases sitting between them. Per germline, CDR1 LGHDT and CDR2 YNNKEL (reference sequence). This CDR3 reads CASSLLGPSEQYF. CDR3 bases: TGTGCCAGCAGCCTCCTGGGCCCGTCCGAGCAGTACTTC.

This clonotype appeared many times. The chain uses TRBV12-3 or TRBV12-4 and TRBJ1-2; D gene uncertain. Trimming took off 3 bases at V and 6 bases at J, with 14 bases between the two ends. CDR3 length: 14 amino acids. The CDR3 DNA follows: TGTGCCAGCAGTTTTTTAGCGTTCGGTAATGGCTACACCTTC. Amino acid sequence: CASSFLAFGNGYTF.

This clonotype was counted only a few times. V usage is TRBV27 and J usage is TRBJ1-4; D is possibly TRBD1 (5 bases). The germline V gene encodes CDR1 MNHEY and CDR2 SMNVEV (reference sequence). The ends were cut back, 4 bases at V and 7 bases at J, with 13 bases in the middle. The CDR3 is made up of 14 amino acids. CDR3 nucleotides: TGTGCCAGCAGTTGGGACGGGATTAGTGAAAAACTGTTTTTT. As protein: CASSWDGISEKLFF.

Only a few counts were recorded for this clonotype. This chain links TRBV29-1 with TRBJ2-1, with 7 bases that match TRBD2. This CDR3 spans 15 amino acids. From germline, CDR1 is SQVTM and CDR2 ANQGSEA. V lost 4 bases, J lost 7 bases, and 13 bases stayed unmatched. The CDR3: CSVVLRTRNLNEQFF. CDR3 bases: TGCAGCGTTGTACTGCGGACTAGAAACCTAAATGAGCAGTTCTTC.

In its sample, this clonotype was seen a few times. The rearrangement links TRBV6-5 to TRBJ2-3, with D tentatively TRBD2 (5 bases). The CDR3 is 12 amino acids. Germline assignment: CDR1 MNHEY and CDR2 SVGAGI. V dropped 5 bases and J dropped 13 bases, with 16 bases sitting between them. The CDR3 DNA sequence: TGTGCCAGCAGTCAGTTTGAGGGAGTGGAGTATTTT. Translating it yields CASSQFEGVEYF.